These T cell receptor beta chains were read from a single sample in a study of CD8+ T cells in alopecia areata. Assay used: immunoSEQ multiplex PCR; TCRdb lists only in-frame clones, some missing. The repertoire holds 130,000 to 150,000 clones, with 40% to 65% as singletons. Sequencing used CD4+ T cells sorted from blood, obtained at week 0. The receptors derive from a human donor with alopecia areata. Each CDR3 is given with its conserved first and last residue. A D gene is named only where the DNA matches it firmly. A clone size is listed for some rows: how often the clone was seen (once, few, many), or a class if it is expanded.

clone size: -
J gene: TRBJ1-2
D gene: TRBD1
V gene: TRBV4-1
CDR3 protein: CASSQAGQGLYGYTF
CDR3 DNA: TGCGCCAGCAGCCAAGCCGGACAGGGATTGTATGGCTACACCTTC

clone size: -
J gene: TRBJ2-5
D gene: TRBD1
V gene: TRBV18
CDR3 protein: CASSPKGTGVIQETQYF
CDR3 DNA: TGTGCCAGCTCACCAAAGGGAACAGGGGTGATCCAAGAGACCCAGTACTTC

clone size: -
J gene: TRBJ1-2
D gene: -
V gene: TRBV30
CDR3 protein: CAWSSGANYGYTF
CDR3 DNA: TGTGCCTGGAGTAGCGGAGCTAACTATGGCTACACCTTC

clone size: once
J gene: TRBJ1-1
D gene: -
V gene: TRBV6-1
CDR3 protein: CASSSGGLNTEAFF
CDR3 DNA: TGTGCCAGCAGTAGTGGAGGATTGAACACTGAAGCTTTCTTT

clone size: few
J gene: TRBJ1-1
D gene: -
V gene: TRBV7-6
CDR3 protein: CASSLAAGTTEAFF
CDR3 DNA: TGTGCCAGCAGCTTAGCGGCAGGGACCACTGAAGCTTTCTTT

clone size: -
J gene: TRBJ1-1
D gene: -
V gene: TRBV30
CDR3 protein: CAWIGNGMNTEAFF
CDR3 DNA: TGTGCCTGGATAGGGAACGGGATGAACACTGAAGCTTTCTTT

clone size: -
J gene: TRBJ2-1
D gene: TRBD2
V gene: TRBV4-1
CDR3 protein: CASSQARLAGAYNEQFF
CDR3 DNA: TGCGCCAGCAGCCAAGCGAGATTAGCGGGAGCCTACAATGAGCAGTTCTTC

clone size: -
J gene: TRBJ2-7
D gene: TRBD1
V gene: TRBV5-1
CDR3 protein: CASSLERGQGTGEQYF
CDR3 DNA: TGCGCCAGCAGCTTGGAACGCGGACAGGGGACGGGGGAGCAGTACTTC

clone size: -
J gene: TRBJ2-7
D gene: TRBD1
V gene: TRBV5-6
CDR3 protein: CASSIGDRGFHEQYF
CDR3 DNA: TGTGCCAGCAGCATCGGGGACAGGGGTTTCCACGAGCAGTACTTC

clone size: -
J gene: TRBJ2-5
D gene: -
V gene: TRBV10-1
CDR3 protein: CASSPTGRETQYF
CDR3 DNA: TGCGCCAGCAGCCCGACAGGTCGGGAGACCCAGTACTTC

clone size: -
J gene: TRBJ2-5
D gene: TRBD2
V gene: TRBV28
CDR3 protein: CASSLPAGTQETQYF
CDR3 DNA: TGTGCCAGCAGTTTACCAGCGGGGACCCAAGAGACCCAGTACTTC

clone size: -
J gene: TRBJ2-5
D gene: -
V gene: TRBV28
CDR3 protein: CASSLGELVHF
CDR3 DNA: TGTGCCAGCAGTTTAGGGGAACTAGTACACTTC

clone size: -
J gene: TRBJ2-5
D gene: TRBD1
V gene: TRBV29-1
CDR3 protein: CSVGLGGARETQYF
CDR3 DNA: TGCAGCGTTGGTTTAGGGGGCGCGAGGGAGACCCAGTACTTC

clone size: -
J gene: TRBJ2-5
D gene: TRBD2
V gene: TRBV2
CDR3 protein: CASGPGGPGETQYF
CDR3 DNA: TGTGCCAGCGGGCCGGGAGGGCCGGGGGAGACCCAGTACTTC

clone size: -
J gene: TRBJ2-3
D gene: -
V gene: TRBV29-1
CDR3 protein: CSVVLGLSGDTQYF
CDR3 DNA: TGCAGCGTGGTCCTAGGTCTCTCCGGAGATACGCAGTATTTT

clone size: -
J gene: TRBJ1-1
D gene: -
V gene: TRBV5-1
CDR3 protein: CASSLSATALNTEAFF
CDR3 DNA: TGCGCCAGCAGCTTGTCCGCAACAGCGTTGAACACTGAAGCTTTCTTT

clone size: -
J gene: TRBJ2-2
D gene: -
V gene: TRBV7-3
CDR3 protein: CASSLSFGELFF
CDR3 DNA: TGTGCCAGCAGCTTATCTTTCGGGGAGCTGTTTTTT

clone size: few
J gene: TRBJ1-2
D gene: -
V gene: TRBV29-1
CDR3 protein: CSVGSSVGYTF
CDR3 DNA: TGCAGCGTTGGTTCGTCGGTGGGCTACACCTTC

clone size: -
J gene: TRBJ2-3
D gene: TRBD2
V gene: TRBV30
CDR3 protein: CAWSAGGPTDTQYF
CDR3 DNA: TGTGCCTGGAGTGCGGGAGGGCCGACAGATACGCAGTATTTT

clone size: -
J gene: TRBJ2-1
D gene: -
V gene: TRBV19
CDR3 protein: CASSIESSSYNEQFF
CDR3 DNA: TGTGCCAGTAGTATCGAATCTAGCTCCTACAATGAGCAGTTCTTC

clone size: few
J gene: TRBJ2-5
D gene: -
V gene: TRBV6-6
CDR3 protein: CASSYSTETQYF
CDR3 DNA: TGTGCCAGCAGTTACTCGACGGAGACCCAGTACTTC

clone size: few
J gene: TRBJ2-1
D gene: -
V gene: TRBV30
CDR3 protein: CAWSPDGMSYNEQFF
CDR3 DNA: TGTGCCTGGAGTCCCGACGGGATGTCCTACAATGAGCAGTTCTTC

clone size: -
J gene: TRBJ2-4
D gene: TRBD2
V gene: TRBV29-1
CDR3 protein: CSVGKAGVAKNIQYF
CDR3 DNA: TGCAGCGTTGGAAAAGCGGGAGTAGCCAAAAACATTCAGTACTTC

clone size: -
J gene: TRBJ1-2
D gene: -
V gene: TRBV5-1
CDR3 protein: CASSAGQPWGYTF
CDR3 DNA: TGCGCCAGCAGCGCAGGACAACCGTGGGGCTACACCTTC

clone size: -
J gene: TRBJ1-1
D gene: TRBD1
V gene: TRBV7-2
CDR3 protein: CASSPWWQGGSAFF
CDR3 DNA: TGTGCCAGCAGCCCATGGTGGCAGGGGGGGTCCGCTTTCTTT

clone size: -
J gene: TRBJ1-2
D gene: -
V gene: TRBV29-1
CDR3 protein: CSVEGGLQVGYTF
CDR3 DNA: TGCAGCGTTGAAGGGGGCCTACAGGTCGGCTACACCTTC

clone size: -
J gene: TRBJ2-2
D gene: TRBD1
V gene: TRBV29-1
CDR3 protein: CSVDNRGRTGELFF
CDR3 DNA: TGCAGCGTAGACAACAGGGGGCGAACCGGGGAGCTGTTTTTT

clone size: -
J gene: TRBJ1-1
D gene: -
V gene: TRBV30
CDR3 protein: CAWSVPGAGNLAAFF
CDR3 DNA: TGTGCCTGGAGTGTACCAGGGGCTGGGAACTTAGCAGCTTTCTTT

clone size: few
J gene: TRBJ2-7
D gene: TRBD2
V gene: TRBV2
CDR3 protein: CASSRETSGSSYEQYF
CDR3 DNA: TGTGCCAGCAGCCGGGAGACTAGCGGGAGCTCCTACGAGCAGTACTTC

clone size: few
J gene: TRBJ2-3
D gene: TRBD2
V gene: TRBV29-1
CDR3 protein: CSVRAGVQDTQYF
CDR3 DNA: TGCAGCGTGCGGGCGGGAGTACAAGATACGCAGTATTTT

clone size: few
J gene: TRBJ2-1
D gene: TRBD2
V gene: TRBV7-2
CDR3 protein: CASSFSGRAIYNEQFF
CDR3 DNA: TGTGCCAGCAGCTTTAGCGGGAGGGCCATCTACAATGAGCAGTTCTTC

clone size: few
J gene: TRBJ2-7
D gene: TRBD2
V gene: TRBV6-5
CDR3 protein: CASRDYTYEQYF
CDR3 DNA: TGTGCCAGCCGGGACTATACCTACGAGCAGTACTTC

clone size: once
J gene: TRBJ2-5
D gene: -
V gene: TRBV9
CDR3 protein: CASSYGETQYF
CDR3 DNA: TGTGCCAGCAGCTACGGAGAGACCCAGTACTTC

clone size: -
J gene: TRBJ2-5
D gene: TRBD1
V gene: TRBV5-1
CDR3 protein: CASSKTGGEETQYF
CDR3 DNA: TGCGCCAGCAGCAAAACAGGGGGCGAAGAGACCCAGTACTTC

clone size: -
J gene: TRBJ2-4
D gene: -
V gene: TRBV7-2
CDR3 protein: CASSSSATGKNIQYF
CDR3 DNA: TGTGCCAGCAGCTCGTCGGCCACGGGGAAAAACATTCAGTACTTC

clone size: -
J gene: TRBJ2-7
D gene: -
V gene: TRBV30
CDR3 protein: CAWGGTAYEQYF
CDR3 DNA: TGTGCCTGGGGGGGCACGGCCTACGAGCAGTACTTC

clone size: few
J gene: TRBJ1-1
D gene: -
V gene: TRBV19
CDR3 protein: CASSIRHPMNTEAFF
CDR3 DNA: TGTGCCAGTAGTATACGGCATCCCATGAACACTGAAGCTTTCTTT

clone size: -
J gene: TRBJ1-1
D gene: -
V gene: TRBV29-1
CDR3 protein: CSALSPEAFF
CDR3 DNA: TGCAGCGCCCTGTCACCTGAAGCTTTCTTT

clone size: -
J gene: TRBJ2-5
D gene: TRBD2
V gene: TRBV2
CDR3 protein: CASSEREGGLSQETQYF
CDR3 DNA: TGTGCCAGCAGTGAACGGGAGGGGGGATTGTCCCAAGAGACCCAGTACTTC

clone size: few
J gene: TRBJ1-5
D gene: -
V gene: TRBV30
CDR3 protein: CAWSTRGRQPQHF
CDR3 DNA: TGTGCCTGGAGTACAAGGGGACGACAGCCCCAGCATTTT

clone size: -
J gene: TRBJ2-3
D gene: TRBD2
V gene: TRBV29-1
CDR3 protein: CSVPGTRRPDTQYF
CDR3 DNA: TGCAGCGTTCCCGGGACTAGGAGACCAGATACGCAGTATTTT

clone size: -
J gene: TRBJ2-7
D gene: -
V gene: TRBV5-1
CDR3 protein: CASSSHRLSYEQYF
CDR3 DNA: TGCGCCAGCAGCTCCCACAGGCTCTCCTACGAGCAGTACTTC